A selection of T cell receptor beta chains follows, all from one sample in a study of siplizumab effects on memory and regulatory T cells. Assay used: immunoSEQ multiplex PCR; TCRdb lists only in-frame clones, some missing. Of approximately 16,000 clones in the sample, 40% to 45% were seen once. Antigen specificity for these receptors is unknown. Material for sequencing was CFSE-low (dividing) CD4+ T cells sorted from an allogeneic mixed lymphocyte reaction. These receptors originate from a human donor in good health; the cells came from an allogeneic mixed lymphocyte reaction. Some clones in this sample may be carry-over from other donors' samples. Each CDR3 is given with its conserved first and last residue. The order of the fields is J gene, D gene, V gene, clone size, CDR3 length, CDR3 DNA, CDR3 protein. The D gene is left open where the match is weak. A row's size may be missing; if present it is once, few, many or a size class.

J gene: TRBJ2-1
D gene: TRBD2
V gene: TRBV9
clone size: -
CDR3 length: 15
CDR3 DNA: TGTGCCAGCAGCGTAGCAGGACTAGCTTCCAATGAGCAGTTCTTC
CDR3 protein: CASSVAGLASNEQFF

J gene: TRBJ1-2
D gene: TRBD1
V gene: TRBV19
clone size: -
CDR3 length: 16
CDR3 DNA: TGTGCCAGTAGTATAGGAAGGGGGCAGGCTAACTATGGCTACACCTTC
CDR3 protein: CASSIGRGQANYGYTF

J gene: TRBJ2-7
D gene: TRBD2
V gene: TRBV5-1
clone size: -
CDR3 length: 15
CDR3 DNA: TGCGCCAGCAGCTGGGGGACTAGCGGACTACACGAGCAGTACTTC
CDR3 protein: CASSWGTSGLHEQYF

J gene: TRBJ2-2
D gene: -
V gene: TRBV18
clone size: -
CDR3 length: 14
CDR3 DNA: TGTGCCAGCTCACCACGGCAGGGTACCGGGGAGCTGTTTTTT
CDR3 protein: CASSPRQGTGELFF

J gene: TRBJ2-7
D gene: -
V gene: TRBV29-1
clone size: -
CDR3 length: 12
CDR3 DNA: TGCAGCGTTGAGATAGGGAGGTACGAGCAGTACTTC
CDR3 protein: CSVEIGRYEQYF

J gene: TRBJ2-5
D gene: TRBD2
V gene: TRBV19
clone size: -
CDR3 length: 17
CDR3 DNA: TGTGCCAGTAGTCCCCAGACTAGCGGGAGGGCCGGAGAGACCCAGTACTTC
CDR3 protein: CASSPQTSGRAGETQYF

J gene: TRBJ1-4
D gene: -
V gene: TRBV11-2
clone size: -
CDR3 length: 14
CDR3 DNA: TGTGCCAGCAGCTCCCGGGGAGGGGATGAAAAACTGTTTTTT
CDR3 protein: CASSSRGGDEKLFF

J gene: TRBJ2-7
D gene: TRBD2
V gene: TRBV16
clone size: few
CDR3 length: 16
CDR3 DNA: TGTGCCAGCAGCCAAGTGTTGCTAGCGGGAGGGCGCGAGCAGTACTTC
CDR3 protein: CASSQVLLAGGREQYF

J gene: TRBJ1-3
D gene: -
V gene: TRBV6-5
clone size: -
CDR3 length: 15
CDR3 DNA: TGTGCCAGCAAGTTAGGACGGACCTCTGGAAACACCATATATTTT
CDR3 protein: CASKLGRTSGNTIYF

J gene: TRBJ1-1
D gene: -
V gene: TRBV25-1
clone size: few
CDR3 length: 13
CDR3 DNA: TGTGCCAGCAGAGGGACTTCGGGTACTGAAGCTTTCTTT
CDR3 protein: CASRGTSGTEAFF

J gene: TRBJ2-1
D gene: -
V gene: TRBV7-3
clone size: -
CDR3 length: 15
CDR3 DNA: TGTGCCAGCAGCTTAGCGCTCTTGTTGGAAAATGAGCAGTTCTTC
CDR3 protein: CASSLALLLENEQFF

J gene: TRBJ1-2
D gene: TRBD1
V gene: TRBV18
clone size: few
CDR3 length: 15
CDR3 DNA: TGTGCCAGCTCACCCTGGGACAGGGATAACTATGGCTACACCTTC
CDR3 protein: CASSPWDRDNYGYTF

J gene: TRBJ2-7
D gene: -
V gene: TRBV2
clone size: -
CDR3 length: 13
CDR3 DNA: TGTGCCAGCTCCGAAAGAGTCTCCTACGAGCAGTACTTC
CDR3 protein: CASSERVSYEQYF

J gene: TRBJ2-7
D gene: TRBD2
V gene: TRBV7-2
clone size: few
CDR3 length: 16
CDR3 DNA: TGTGCCAGCAGCTTAGTTTCTAGCGGGAGCTCCTACGAGCAGTACTTC
CDR3 protein: CASSLVSSGSSYEQYF

J gene: TRBJ2-3
D gene: TRBD2
V gene: TRBV11-2
clone size: -
CDR3 length: 16
CDR3 DNA: TGTGCCAGCAGCAGACGGACTAGCGGGACCACAGATACGCAGTATTTT
CDR3 protein: CASSRRTSGTTDTQYF

J gene: TRBJ1-5
D gene: TRBD1
V gene: TRBV13
clone size: once
CDR3 length: 15
CDR3 DNA: TGTGCCAGCAGAGCGGACAGGGTTAGCAATCAGCCCCAGCATTTT
CDR3 protein: CASRADRVSNQPQHF

J gene: TRBJ2-2
D gene: -
V gene: TRBV2
clone size: medium-sized
CDR3 length: 16
CDR3 DNA: TGTGCCAGCAGCGGTTCAAGGGGCGCGAACACCGGGGAGCTGTTTTTT
CDR3 protein: CASSGSRGANTGELFF

J gene: TRBJ2-7
D gene: -
V gene: TRBV27
clone size: -
CDR3 length: 15
CDR3 DNA: TGTGCCAGCAGTTTAACGTGGGGACCCTCCTACGAGCAGTACTTC
CDR3 protein: CASSLTWGPSYEQYF

J gene: TRBJ2-2
D gene: TRBD1
V gene: TRBV23-1
clone size: -
CDR3 length: 15
CDR3 DNA: TGCGCCAGCAGACGGGGACAGGGGGACACCGGGGAGCTGTTTTTT
CDR3 protein: CASRRGQGDTGELFF

J gene: TRBJ2-2
D gene: TRBD2
V gene: TRBV28
clone size: few
CDR3 length: 16
CDR3 DNA: TGTGCCAGCTCAAAGAACGGGGGGGCGAACACCGGGGAGCTGTTTTTT
CDR3 protein: CASSKNGGANTGELFF

J gene: TRBJ2-5
D gene: TRBD1
V gene: TRBV28
clone size: -
CDR3 length: 13
CDR3 DNA: TGTGCCAGCAGAGTCCAGGGGGTGGAGGCCCAGTACTTC
CDR3 protein: CASRVQGVEAQYF

J gene: TRBJ2-1
D gene: TRBD2
V gene: TRBV5-1
clone size: few
CDR3 length: 15
CDR3 DNA: TGCGCCAGCAGCTTGGAACTAGCGGAATTCAATGAGCAGTTCTTC
CDR3 protein: CASSLELAEFNEQFF

J gene: TRBJ1-1
D gene: -
V gene: TRBV11-2
clone size: medium-sized
CDR3 length: 16
CDR3 DNA: TGTGCCAGCAGCTTATACCGGGGGGACTGGAACACTGAAGCTTTCTTT
CDR3 protein: CASSLYRGDWNTEAFF

J gene: TRBJ1-5
D gene: -
V gene: TRBV27
clone size: few
CDR3 length: 13
CDR3 DNA: TGTGCCAGCAGTCACGGGGGGAATCAGCCCCAGCATTTT
CDR3 protein: CASSHGGNQPQHF

J gene: TRBJ2-7
D gene: -
V gene: TRBV6-5
clone size: few
CDR3 length: 16
CDR3 DNA: TGTGCCAGCAGTAACTACCCGGGACGGTTTTCCTACGGGCAGTACTTC
CDR3 protein: CASSNYPGRFSYGQYF

J gene: TRBJ2-1
D gene: TRBD2
V gene: TRBV7-9
clone size: -
CDR3 length: 15
CDR3 DNA: TGTGCCAGCAGATTTCTAGCGGGAATTTCTCATGAGCAGTTCTTC
CDR3 protein: CASRFLAGISHEQFF

J gene: TRBJ1-2
D gene: -
V gene: TRBV6-5
clone size: -
CDR3 length: 13
CDR3 DNA: TGTGCCAGCAGCCGGGCGGGGTACTATGGCTACACCTTC
CDR3 protein: CASSRAGYYGYTF

J gene: TRBJ2-7
D gene: -
V gene: TRBV7-3
clone size: few
CDR3 length: 14
CDR3 DNA: TGTGCCAGCAGCTTACAGGGTAGCGGCTACGAGCAGTACTTC
CDR3 protein: CASSLQGSGYEQYF

J gene: TRBJ1-1
D gene: -
V gene: TRBV7-2
clone size: -
CDR3 length: 15
CDR3 DNA: TGTGCCAGCAGCTTAGTAGGTGGCTGGAGCACTGAAGCTTTCTTT
CDR3 protein: CASSLVGGWSTEAFF

J gene: TRBJ1-2
D gene: TRBD1
V gene: TRBV28
clone size: -
CDR3 length: 16
CDR3 DNA: TGTGCCAGCAGTCCGGGGACAGGCCTCTCGTACTATGGCTACACCTTC
CDR3 protein: CASSPGTGLSYYGYTF

J gene: TRBJ1-4
D gene: TRBD1
V gene: TRBV19
clone size: few
CDR3 length: 15
CDR3 DNA: TGTGCCAGTAGTACAGTTCAGGGGGCTAATGAAAAACTGTTTTTT
CDR3 protein: CASSTVQGANEKLFF

J gene: TRBJ1-6
D gene: TRBD1
V gene: TRBV5-1
clone size: -
CDR3 length: 15
CDR3 DNA: TGCGCCAGCACCCCGACAGGGGGCTATAATTCACCCCTCCACTTT
CDR3 protein: CASTPTGGYNSPLHF

J gene: TRBJ2-7
D gene: -
V gene: TRBV7-9
clone size: -
CDR3 length: 12
CDR3 DNA: TGTGCCAGCAGCCCGGACTTCTACGAGCAGTACTTC
CDR3 protein: CASSPDFYEQYF